These T cell receptor beta chains were read from a single sample in a study of beta chain features in type 1 diabetes. The method was immunoSEQ multiplex PCR; TCRdb's version includes in-frame clones alone and lacks a portion of them. This sample has more than 300,000 clones, with over 8.5% found just once. Sequencing was done on a sample of central memory CD4+ T cells from blood. The receptors originated from a man aged 25-40 years with type 1 diabetes. The CDR3 runs from the conserved cysteine through the conserved F or W. The D gene is left open where the match is weak. Rows give clone size only sometimes, using once, few, many, or a class for an expanded clone.

>TRBV5-1|TRBD2|TRBJ2-2|few
CASSLEAGVGNTGELFF
TGCGCCAGCAGCTTGGAGGCGGGAGTGGGGAACACCGGGGAGCTGTTTTTT
>TRBV18|NA|TRBJ2-3|few
CASSPLIGDTQYF
TGTGCCAGCTCACCACTGATCGGGGATACGCAGTATTTT
>TRBV6-5|TRBD1|TRBJ1-6|NA
CASKSGQGASPLHF
TGTGCCAGCAAATCAGGGCAGGGGGCCTCACCCCTCCACTTT
>TRBV4-1|NA|TRBJ1-2|NA
CASSQDLVRGYGYTF
TGCGCCAGCAGCCAAGATCTCGTGCGGGGCTATGGCTACACCTTC
>TRBV7-2|NA|TRBJ2-3|NA
CASSLGLFTDTQYF
TGTGCCAGCAGCCTGGGACTCTTCACAGATACGCAGTATTTT
>TRBV5-6|TRBD1|TRBJ2-7|few
CASSWRTGGTYEQYF
TGTGCCAGCAGCTGGAGGACAGGGGGAACCTACGAGCAGTACTTC
>TRBV30|TRBD2|TRBJ2-2|NA
CAQAPKREGLGELFF
TGTGCCCAAGCCCCCAAGCGGGAGGGCCTAGGGGAGCTGTTTTTT
>TRBV7-9|TRBD2|TRBJ2-1|NA
CASSITGTSGRNEQFF
TGTGCCAGCAGCATAACCGGGACTAGCGGGAGAAATGAGCAGTTCTTC
>TRBV25-1|NA|TRBJ2-7|NA
CASSNYFEQYF
TGTGCCAGCAGTAATTATTTCGAGCAGTACTTC
>TRBV11-1|NA|TRBJ2-5|many
CASSGEGAGETQYF
TGTGCCAGCAGCGGTGAGGGGGCGGGGGAGACCCAGTACTTC
>TRBV28|NA|TRBJ1-1|NA
CASSSHDRRGTEAFF
TGTGCCAGCAGTTCCCATGACAGGAGAGGCACTGAAGCTTTCTTT
>TRBV2|TRBD1|TRBJ2-2|many
CASSGTGVTGELFF
TGTGCCAGCAGTGGGACAGGGGTGACCGGGGAGCTGTTTTTT
>TRBV2|NA|TRBJ2-3|NA
CASSEGRGRGLTDTQYF
TGTGCCAGCAGTGAAGGTCGGGGCAGGGGATTGACAGATACGCAGTATTTT
>TRBV11-2|NA|TRBJ2-1|few
CASSFLPPRNEQFF
TGTGCCAGCAGCTTTTTGCCCCCTCGCAATGAGCAGTTCTTC
>TRBV27|TRBD1|TRBJ1-1|NA
CASSFRDRAGAFF
TGTGCCAGCAGTTTCCGGGACAGGGCCGGAGCTTTCTTT
>TRBV6-1|TRBD1|TRBJ1-5|few
CASMIQGTFNQPQHF
TGTGCCAGCATGATACAGGGGACCTTCAATCAGCCCCAGCATTTT
>TRBV9|NA|TRBJ1-3|few
CASSVIPGSSGNTIYF
TGTGCCAGCAGCGTAATCCCAGGGAGCTCTGGAAACACCATATATTTT
>TRBV29-1|NA|TRBJ2-1|few
CSVEDQSAGSYNEQFF
TGCAGCGTTGAAGATCAGTCCGCAGGATCCTACAATGAGCAGTTCTTC
>TRBV5-1|TRBD1|TRBJ1-5|few
CASSLGQGDQPQHF
TGCGCCAGCAGTTTGGGACAGGGAGATCAGCCCCAGCATTTT
>TRBV7-3|TRBD2|TRBJ2-3|NA
CASSARLAGTDTQYF
TGTGCCAGCAGCGCCCGACTAGCGGGAACAGATACGCAGTATTTT